The T cell receptor (beta chain) described here comes from a study of cytomegalovirus exposure and HLA in healthy donors listed by TCRdb under 2017. Background for the entire study: In an earlier analysis of roughly 590 of the donors, 276 Gb of sequence data and 100 million or so unique TCR beta sequences from about 190 million T cells were reported. Donor age, sex, ethnicity and CMV serostatus were compiled alongside the repertoire data. The study aimed to test whether cataloging public T cell receptors could reveal signatures of past pathogen exposure. An early release covering about 600 HLA-typed donors comprised approximately 300 gigabases of sequencing data and approximately 85 million unique TCR sequences. Because of strong linkage in the cohort, roughly five DR-DQ haplotypes were treated as single units for association and clustering. In a later genetic analysis, genome-wide SNP genotypes for about 55% of the roughly 670 donors were used, and that subset was treated as a discovery cohort. High-throughput TCR immunosequencing, statistical association of individual TCRs with disease status, and machine learning were combined to predict cytomegalovirus infection status. Along with the 666-subject first cohort, a separate validation cohort of approximately 110 different subjects was used. To decide whether each TCR beta V gene segment behaved as functional or pseudogenic, an earlier analysis of fewer than 750 of the donors relied on high-throughput TCR beta sequencing. A later analysis re-analyzed previously published TCR beta repertoires from several hundred donors and added high-resolution HLA genotyping to study TCR occurrence patterns. The T cell repertoires of around 730 subjects were profiled by immunosequencing and related to cytomegalovirus serostatus. The later analysis used no new phenotypic data to find candidate immune exposures, relying instead on TCR beta sequences and their occurrence across donors. All discovery cohort repertoires had been generated using a single sequencing platform. Of the 300 to 500 genotyped donors, 80% to 90% were placed in the genetic ancestry cluster associated with self-reported Caucasian donors. Typing coverage varied by locus: about 620-630 donors for A, B, C, DRB1 and DQB1; about 520 for DQA1; nearly 610 for DPA1; approximately 450 for DPB1. Across approximately 400 genotyped donors of the cohort, an average of about 240,000 unique TCR beta nucleotide sequences per donor were sequenced, and around 19% of those sequences were non-productive. Class I and class II HLA loci were covered by the typing at four-digit resolution. The research as a whole found: The authors suggested that the approach could potentially be extended to other disease states and immunological phenotypes. Most TCR sequences were observed very rarely across donors, whereas some public TCRs were present in many individuals. Linkage disequilibrium might explain the correlated functional status among segregating V segments, but an unknown experimental factor could not be ruled out. A cluster of highly shared sequence variants was judged likely to be a technical artifact of the sequencing pipeline. In a later analysis, about 17,000 TCR beta sequences were associated with specific HLA alleles at a false discovery rate of 0.05. According to a later analysis, TCR association rates differed among HLA loci, with DRB1 alleles showing the most associated TCRs and HLA-C alleles showing the fewest. In an earlier analysis of about 600 of the donors, most TCR beta V segments appeared in productive rearrangements about 87% or about 30% of the time, broadly matching IMGT annotations. The 87-base-pair reads could not distinguish some IMGT-functional V segments, including TRBV6-2 and TRBV6-3, so those segments were excluded. A later analysis found that most CMV-associated TCR beta chains appeared HLA-restricted, with HLA associations seemingly driven largely by CMV exposure. In a later genetic analysis, fewer N-insertions in productive TCRs were reported among donors in an Asian-associated ancestry cluster than the 666-donor mean. A later genetic analysis associated a missense DCLRE1C variant with V-gene and J-gene trimming of TCR beta chains, and an independent cohort replicated the association. When HLA alleles, especially DR and DQ, strongly co-occurred, TCR associations were difficult to assign to individual alleles. The classifier was reported to diagnose cytomegalovirus status with high specificity and sensitivity in both the original and validation cohorts. The cohort was sequenced for TCR beta chains only, and without alpha or paired-chain data the features that could be detected were limited. For the cohort, immune exposure information was limited to CMV serostatus. Because HLA typing was missing for some donors at each locus, association tests included only the typed subset. Sequencing depth was assumed to be roughly uniform across donors in the presence/absence analyses, though that assumption may not hold. In a later analysis, HLA-associated TCR beta chains were found to be more clonally expanded and to have lower generation probabilities than equally common non-associated chains. A later analysis reported that several top co-occurrence clusters appeared linked to parvovirus B19, influenza, CMV and Epstein-Barr virus. Because counts were too low, approximately 15 rarely observed V segments, including chromosome 9 orphons, were excluded from the earlier analysis of a few hundred of the donors. The study gave a list of 150 to 200 TCR beta chains associated with cytomegalovirus. A further reported finding was that TCR beta sequences accurately predicted the HLA-A and HLA-B alleles for most subjects in the first cohort. A few of the identified cytomegalovirus-associated TCR beta chains were confirmed in vitro to be specific for cytomegalovirus antigens.

Receptor amplification or capture employed the immunoSEQ multiplex PCR assay. A mixture of 60 forward primers for TCR Vbeta segments and 13 reverse primers for TCR Jbeta segments was used in the multiplex PCR. The CDR3 region of rearranged TCR beta genes was amplified from genomic DNA by a multiplex PCR assay. The amplified TCR beta libraries were sequenced on the Illumina HiSeq System as 87-base-pair reads. The paper's processing steps were these. A later analysis tallied roughly 76 million unique TCR beta chains across the approximately 670 repertoires, and some 12 million of those chains were shared by two or more donors. Raw reads were error-corrected and collapsed into unique sequences by a nearest-neighbor algorithm in which closely related sequences were merged to remove PCR and sequencing errors. To assign V, D and J gene segments, CDR3 sequences were aligned to IMGT reference sequences. Each retained sequence needed at least a six-nucleotide match to both a V gene segment and a J gene segment. Rearrangements were classified as productive when the CDR3 lacked stop codons and remained in frame with V and J, and all other rearrangements were classified as non-productive. Following IMGT convention, CDR3 was defined as the stretch from the second conserved V-encoded cysteine to the conserved J-encoded phenylalanine. Sequences without an unambiguous match to a single V gene segment were excluded from the earlier analysis of almost 600 of the donors. An earlier analysis of over 450 of the donors classified V segments as functional when productive rearrangements were above 56.7% and as segregating when the standard deviation between donors was above 5%. A statistical classification framework was built to diagnose cytomegalovirus status from the catalog of TCR beta chain sequences. In a later analysis, TCR nucleotide sequences were compared against IMGT/GENE-DB human TR gene sequences so that V and J genes could be assigned. The TCRdist pipeline was used in a later analysis to assign CDR3 sequences and most-parsimonious VDJ recombination scenarios. In a later analysis, every TCR beta chain was defined by the combination of its CDR3 amino acid sequence and its V-gene family, and reads without a unique V-gene family were dropped. In a later analysis, around 600 highly shared, low-generation-probability nucleotide sequences were removed to address suspected cross-contamination and a sequencing artifact. In a later analysis, a clonal expansion index for each public chain was calculated from normalized within-repertoire ranks of inferred template counts. In a later analysis, generation probabilities were computed with a VDJ recombination model fitted to out-of-frame rearrangements, and the resulting probabilities were checked against IGoR. In a later analysis, TCR-TCR, TCR-HLA and TCR-CMV co-occurrence was scored with hypergeometric tests, and a repertoire-size bias correction was applied to TCR pairs. To estimate false discovery rates, a later analysis permuted the HLA or CMV assignments 20 times. A later analysis grouped co-occurring TCRs with DBSCAN, adding TCRdist sequence similarity when clustering within HLA-allele-positive subsets. Co-occurrence clustering excluded repertoires with fewer than 30,000 or more than 120,000 public chains, plus five with anomalous nucleotide sharing. TCRdb carries this immuneACCESS record with in-frame sequences only. Its versions omit some clonotypes, under half of them owing to an unresolved V gene in the studies checked, with the rest unexplained. Clone size and the V and J calls come from that table; the DNA yielded D and trimming. A total of tens of thousands of clones appear in this sample, roughly 76% of them only once. The ten largest clonotypes hold about 3.3% of the sample.

About this clone itself: Its antigen remains unidentified. No much larger clonotype is one base removed from it; base qualities were not supplied.

V was cut back by 3 bases and J by 8 bases, leaving a gap of 14 bases between them. The CDR1 and CDR2 encoded by the germline V gene (reference sequence) are SGHNT and YYREEE. From the cysteine up to the phenylalanine, the CDR3 has a length of 14 residues. Only the CDR3 DNA stays, 42 bases, in frame from base 1. The cohort comprised 550 to 700 healthy bone marrow donors. All cohort members were sampled while nominally healthy, although unrecorded immune exposures were likely present. The donor was CMV seronegative and was included in the group of about 400 seronegative cohort members. Every donor gave a peripheral blood sample, and the peripheral blood mononuclear cells from that sample were used for TCR beta sequencing. The Qiagen DNeasy Blood Extraction Kit was used to extract genomic DNA from the blood cell samples.

The receptor was derived from a young man in good health and CMV-seronegative. Sequenced: PBMCs. The rearrangement combines TRBV5-4 with TRBJ2-2; no D gene is confidently identified. The DNA sequence reads TGTGCCAGCAGCTCTCAGACTGTGACGGGGGAGCTGTTTTTT. It translates to CASSSQTVTGELFF.